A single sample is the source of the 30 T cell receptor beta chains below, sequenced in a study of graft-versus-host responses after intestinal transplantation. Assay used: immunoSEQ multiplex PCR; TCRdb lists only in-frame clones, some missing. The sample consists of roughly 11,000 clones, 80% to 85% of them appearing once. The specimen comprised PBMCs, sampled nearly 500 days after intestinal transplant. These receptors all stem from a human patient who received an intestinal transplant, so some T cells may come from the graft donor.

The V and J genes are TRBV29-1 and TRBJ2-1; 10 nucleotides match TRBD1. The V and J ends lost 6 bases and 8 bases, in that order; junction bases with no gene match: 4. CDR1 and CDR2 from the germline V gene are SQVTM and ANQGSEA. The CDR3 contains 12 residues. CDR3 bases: TGCAGCGTAGGACAGGGGGGCGATGAGCAGTTCTTC. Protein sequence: CSVGQGGDEQFF.

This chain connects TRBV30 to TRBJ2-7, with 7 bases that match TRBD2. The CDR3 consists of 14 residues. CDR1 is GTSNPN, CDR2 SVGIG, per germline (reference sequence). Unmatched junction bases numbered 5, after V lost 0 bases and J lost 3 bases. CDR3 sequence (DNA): TGTGCCTGGAGTGTAGCGGGGAAGAACTACGAGCAGTACTTC. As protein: CAWSVAGKNYEQYF.

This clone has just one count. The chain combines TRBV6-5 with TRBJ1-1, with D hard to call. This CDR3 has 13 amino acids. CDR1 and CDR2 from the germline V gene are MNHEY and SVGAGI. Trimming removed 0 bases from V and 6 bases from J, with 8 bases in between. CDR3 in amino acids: CASSYSTFSEAFF. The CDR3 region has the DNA TGTGCCAGCAGTTACTCTACATTCTCTGAAGCTTTCTTT.

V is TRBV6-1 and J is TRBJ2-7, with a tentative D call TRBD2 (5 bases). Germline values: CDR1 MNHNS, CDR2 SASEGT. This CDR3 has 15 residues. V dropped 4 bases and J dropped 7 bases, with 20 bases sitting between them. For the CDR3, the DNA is TGTGCCAGCAGTGCTTTACTAGGTGACGCGACAGAGCAGTACTTC. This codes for CASSALLGDATEQYF.

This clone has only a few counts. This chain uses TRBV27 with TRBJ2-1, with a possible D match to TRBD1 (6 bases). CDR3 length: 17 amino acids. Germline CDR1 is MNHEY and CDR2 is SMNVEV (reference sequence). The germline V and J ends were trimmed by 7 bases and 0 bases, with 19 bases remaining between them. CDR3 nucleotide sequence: TGTGCCAGCATTGATACAGGGTTTTGGAGCTCCTACAATGAGCAGTTCTTC. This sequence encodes CASIDTGFWSSYNEQFF.

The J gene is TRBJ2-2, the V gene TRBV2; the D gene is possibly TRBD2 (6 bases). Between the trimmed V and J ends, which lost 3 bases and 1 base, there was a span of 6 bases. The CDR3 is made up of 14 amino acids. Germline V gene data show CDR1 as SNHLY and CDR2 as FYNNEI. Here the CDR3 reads CASSERGNTGELFF. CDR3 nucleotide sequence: TGTGCCAGCAGTGAGCGGGGGAACACCGGGGAGCTGTTTTTT.

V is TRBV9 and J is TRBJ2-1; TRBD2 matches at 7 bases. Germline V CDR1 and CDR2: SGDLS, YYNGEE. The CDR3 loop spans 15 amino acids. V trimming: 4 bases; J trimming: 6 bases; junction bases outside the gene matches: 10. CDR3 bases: TGTGCCAGCAGCCCATCCTTGGGGGGGGTCAATGAGCAGTTCTTC. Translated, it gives CASSPSLGGVNEQFF.

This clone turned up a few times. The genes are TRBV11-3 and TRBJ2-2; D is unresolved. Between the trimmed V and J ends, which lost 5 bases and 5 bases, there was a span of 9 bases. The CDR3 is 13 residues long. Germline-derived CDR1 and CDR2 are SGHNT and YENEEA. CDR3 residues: CASSPWGTGELFF. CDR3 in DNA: TGTGCCAGCAGCCCCTGGGGTACCGGGGAGCTGTTTTTT.

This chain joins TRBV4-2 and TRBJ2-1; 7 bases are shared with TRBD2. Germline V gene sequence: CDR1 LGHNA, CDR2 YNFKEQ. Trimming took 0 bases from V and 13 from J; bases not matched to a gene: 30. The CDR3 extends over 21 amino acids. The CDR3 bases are TGTGCCAGCAGCCAAGAGTGGGTTCCCAAGGGCTTCGCGGGAGCCTCGGAAAAACAGTTCTTC. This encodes CASSQEWVPKGFAGASEKQFF.

The CDR3 protein is CASSDTSGGATDTQYF. CDR3 coding DNA: TGTGCCAGCAGTGACACTAGCGGGGGGGCCACAGATACGCAGTATTTT. This chain joins TRBV6-4 and TRBJ2-3; 13 nucleotides line up with TRBD2. V shed 2 bases and J 2 bases; nucleotides not matched to a gene: 1. The CDR3 is 16 amino acids. Germline V CDR1 and CDR2: MRHNA, SNTAGT.

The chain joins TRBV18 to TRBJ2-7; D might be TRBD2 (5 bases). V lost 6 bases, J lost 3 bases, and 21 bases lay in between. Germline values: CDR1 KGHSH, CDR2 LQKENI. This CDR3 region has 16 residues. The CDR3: CASSPSPPRRLYEQYF. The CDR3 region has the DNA TGTGCCAGCTCCCCCTCGCCCCCCCGGAGGCTCTACGAGCAGTACTTC.

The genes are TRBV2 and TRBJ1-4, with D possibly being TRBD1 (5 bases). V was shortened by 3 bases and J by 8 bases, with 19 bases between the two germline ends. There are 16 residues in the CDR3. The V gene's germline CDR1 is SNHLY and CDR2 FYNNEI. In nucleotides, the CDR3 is TGTGCCAGCAGTGATAGGGGAGGGGCTTTGGGGGAAAAACTGTTTTTT. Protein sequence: CASSDRGGALGEKLFF.

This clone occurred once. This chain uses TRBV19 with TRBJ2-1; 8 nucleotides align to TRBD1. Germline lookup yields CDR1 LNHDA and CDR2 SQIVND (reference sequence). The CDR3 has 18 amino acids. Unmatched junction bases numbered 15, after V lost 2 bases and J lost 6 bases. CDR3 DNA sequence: TGTGCCAGTAGTATACCCCTCTGGGCAGGGGGCTTGGGCAATGAGCAGTTCTTC. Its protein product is CASSIPLWAGGLGNEQFF.

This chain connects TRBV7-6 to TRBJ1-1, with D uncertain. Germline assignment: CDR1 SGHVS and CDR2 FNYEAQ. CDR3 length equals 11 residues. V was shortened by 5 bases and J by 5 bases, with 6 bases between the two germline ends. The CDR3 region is CASSPRTEAFF. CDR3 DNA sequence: TGTGCCAGCAGCCCGAGGACTGAAGCTTTCTTT.

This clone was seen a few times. This CDR3 is CSDWTALIAKNIQYF. CDR3 nucleotides: TGCAGCGATTGGACAGCGTTAATAGCCAAAAACATTCAGTACTTC. The chain couples TRBV29-1 to TRBJ2-4, with D tentatively TRBD1 (6 bases). The CDR3 consists of 15 residues. Trimming stripped 7 bases from V and 0 bases from J, with 16 bases between. In germline, CDR1 is SQVTM, CDR2 ANQGSEA.

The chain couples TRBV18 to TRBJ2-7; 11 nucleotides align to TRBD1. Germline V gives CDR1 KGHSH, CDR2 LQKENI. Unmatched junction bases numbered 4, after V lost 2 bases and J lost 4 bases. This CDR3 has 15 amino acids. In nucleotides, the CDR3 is TGTGCCAGCTCACCAAGGACAGGGGGCGCTTACGAGCAGTACTTC. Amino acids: CASSPRTGGAYEQYF.

The DNA for the CDR3 is TGCGCCAGCAGCTCAACGCCGGGACTAGCGGGCTACGAGCAGTACTTC. This encodes CASSSTPGLAGYEQYF. The V gene is TRBV5-1, the J gene TRBJ2-7; TRBD2 matches at 12 bases. The CDR3 is 16 residues long. Germline V CDR1 and CDR2: SGHRS, YFSETQ. Trimming took 3 bases from V and 3 from J; bases not matched to a gene: 7.

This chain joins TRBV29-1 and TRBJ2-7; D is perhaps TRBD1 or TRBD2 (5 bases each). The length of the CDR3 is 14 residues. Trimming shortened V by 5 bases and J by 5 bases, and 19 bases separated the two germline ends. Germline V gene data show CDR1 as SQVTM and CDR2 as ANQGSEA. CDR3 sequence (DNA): TGCAGCGTTCTGACCGGGGCAGGGTTCAACGAGCAGTACTTC. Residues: CSVLTGAGFNEQYF.

The CDR3 protein is CAWSGGTGGRQPQHF. The DNA for the CDR3 is TGTGCCTGGAGTGGAGGGACAGGGGGCCGCCAGCCCCAGCATTTT. V gene TRBV30 combines with J gene TRBJ1-5, with 12 bases matching TRBD1. The CDR3 totals 15 residues. Germline CDR1 is GTSNPN and CDR2 is SVGIG (reference sequence). The J segment lost 7 bases and the V segment lost 1 base, leaving 5 bases of the junction unmatched.

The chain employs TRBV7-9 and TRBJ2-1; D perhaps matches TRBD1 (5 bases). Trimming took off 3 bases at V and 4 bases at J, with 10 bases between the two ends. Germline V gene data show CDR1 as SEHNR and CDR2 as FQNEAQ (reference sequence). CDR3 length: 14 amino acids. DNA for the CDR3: TGTGCCAGCAGCTTGGACACCACTTACAATGAGCAGTTCTTC. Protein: CASSLDTTYNEQFF.

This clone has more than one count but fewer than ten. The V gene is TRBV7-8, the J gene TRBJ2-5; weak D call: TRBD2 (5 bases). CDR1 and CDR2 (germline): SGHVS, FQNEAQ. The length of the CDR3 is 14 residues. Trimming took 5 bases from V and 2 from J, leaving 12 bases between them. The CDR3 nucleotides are TGTGCCAGCAGCACGGGATGGCCACAAGAGACCCAGTACTTC. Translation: CASSTGWPQETQYF.

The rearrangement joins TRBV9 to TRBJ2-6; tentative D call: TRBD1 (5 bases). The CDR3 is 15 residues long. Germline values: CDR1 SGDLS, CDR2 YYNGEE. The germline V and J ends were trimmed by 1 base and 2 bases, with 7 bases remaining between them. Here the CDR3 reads CASSVMTAGANVLTF. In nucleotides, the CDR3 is TGTGCCAGCAGCGTAATGACAGCTGGGGCCAACGTCCTGACTTTC. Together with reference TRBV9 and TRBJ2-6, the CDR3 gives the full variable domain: DSGVTQTPKHLITATGQRVTLRCSPRSGDLSVYWYQQSLDQGLQFLIQYYNGEERAKGNILERFSAQQFPDLHSELNLSSLELGDSALYFCASSVMTAGANVLTFGAGSRLTVL.

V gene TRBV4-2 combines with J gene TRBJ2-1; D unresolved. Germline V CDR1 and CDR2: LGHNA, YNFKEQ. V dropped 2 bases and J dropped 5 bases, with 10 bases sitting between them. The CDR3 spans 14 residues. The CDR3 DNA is TGTGCCAGCAGCCAAAGAGTGGTCAACAATGAGCAGTTCTTC. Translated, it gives CASSQRVVNNEQFF.

Here the CDR3 reads CASRPGGTEAFF. CDR3 nucleotide sequence: TGTGCCAGTAGGCCAGGGGGGACTGAAGCTTTCTTT. This chain connects TRBV19 to TRBJ1-1, with TRBD1 matching over 7 bases. The CDR3 is made up of 12 amino acids. Germline CDR1 and CDR2: LNHDA and SQIVND (reference sequence). J gave up 5 bases and V 6 bases, and 3 bases lay outside the gene matches.

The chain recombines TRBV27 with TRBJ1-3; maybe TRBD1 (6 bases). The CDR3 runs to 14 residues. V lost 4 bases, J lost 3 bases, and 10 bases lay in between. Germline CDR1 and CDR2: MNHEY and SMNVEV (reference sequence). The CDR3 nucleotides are TGTGCCAGCAGTTATCAAGGGGGTGGAAACACCATATATTTT. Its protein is CASSYQGGGNTIYF.

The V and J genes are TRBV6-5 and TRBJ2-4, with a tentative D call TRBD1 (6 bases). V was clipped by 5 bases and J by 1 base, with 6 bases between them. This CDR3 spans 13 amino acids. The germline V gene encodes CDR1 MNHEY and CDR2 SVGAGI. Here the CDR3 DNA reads TGTGCCAGCAGTGACAGGGCCAAAAACATTCAGTACTTC. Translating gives CASSDRAKNIQYF.

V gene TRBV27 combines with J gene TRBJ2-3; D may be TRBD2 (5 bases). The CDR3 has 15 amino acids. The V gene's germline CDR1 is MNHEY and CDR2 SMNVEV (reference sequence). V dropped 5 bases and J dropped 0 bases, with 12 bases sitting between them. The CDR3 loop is CASSGGAASTDTQYF. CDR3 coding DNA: TGTGCCAGCAGTGGAGGAGCGGCTAGCACAGATACGCAGTATTTT.

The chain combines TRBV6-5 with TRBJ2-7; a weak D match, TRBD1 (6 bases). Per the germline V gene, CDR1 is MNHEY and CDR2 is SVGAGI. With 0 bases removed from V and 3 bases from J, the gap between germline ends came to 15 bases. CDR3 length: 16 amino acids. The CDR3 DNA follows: TGTGCCAGCAGTTACTCGGCCCAACAGGGTGGCTACGAGCAGTACTTC. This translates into CASSYSAQQGGYEQYF.

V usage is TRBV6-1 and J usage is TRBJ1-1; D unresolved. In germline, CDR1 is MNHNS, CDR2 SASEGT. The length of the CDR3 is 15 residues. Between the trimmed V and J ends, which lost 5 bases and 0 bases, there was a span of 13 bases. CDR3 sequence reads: CASSPKRGVNTEAFF. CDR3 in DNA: TGTGCCAGCAGTCCCAAGAGAGGAGTGAACACTGAAGCTTTCTTT.

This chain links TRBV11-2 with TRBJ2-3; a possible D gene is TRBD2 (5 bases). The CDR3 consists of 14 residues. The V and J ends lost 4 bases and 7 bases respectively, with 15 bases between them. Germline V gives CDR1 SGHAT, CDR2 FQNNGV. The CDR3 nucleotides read TGTGCCAGCAGCTCCTGGACTGAGTCAAATACGCAGTATTTT. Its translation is CASSSWTESNTQYF.